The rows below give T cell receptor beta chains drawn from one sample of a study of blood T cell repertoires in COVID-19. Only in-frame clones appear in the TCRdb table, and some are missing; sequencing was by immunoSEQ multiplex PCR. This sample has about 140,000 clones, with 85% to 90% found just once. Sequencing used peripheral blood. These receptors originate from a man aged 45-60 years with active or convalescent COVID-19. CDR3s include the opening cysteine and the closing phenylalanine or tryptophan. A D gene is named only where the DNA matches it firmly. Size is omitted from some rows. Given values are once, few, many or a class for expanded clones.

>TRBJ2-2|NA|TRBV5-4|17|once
TGTGCCAGCAGCTTGCGGCTCGGGACTCCGAACACCGGGGAGCTGTTTTTT
CASSLRLGTPNTGELFF
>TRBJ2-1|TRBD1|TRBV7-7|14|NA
TGTGCTAGCGCCGCACAGGGGAGCGGCAATGAGCAGTTCTTC
CASAAQGSGNEQFF
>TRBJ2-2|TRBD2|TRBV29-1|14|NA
TGCAGCGTCTCTCTAGCGGCGAACACCGGGGAGCTGTTTTTT
CSVSLAANTGELFF
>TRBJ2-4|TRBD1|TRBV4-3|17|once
TGCGCCAGCAGCCAAGAAGACAGGGGGCTAGCCAAAAACATTCAGTACTTC
CASSQEDRGLAKNIQYF
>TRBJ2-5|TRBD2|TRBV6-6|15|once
TGTGCCAGCAGTCCGGGGGGGGCACCCCAAGAGACCCAGTACTTC
CASSPGGAPQETQYF
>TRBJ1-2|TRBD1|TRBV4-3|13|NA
TGCGCCAGCAGCCTGGGACAGAACTATGGCTACACCTTC
CASSLGQNYGYTF
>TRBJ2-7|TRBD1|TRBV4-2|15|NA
TGTGCCAGCAGCCATAAGAACCAGGGGGCAAGGGAGCAGTACTTC
CASSHKNQGAREQYF
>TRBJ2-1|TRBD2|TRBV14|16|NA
TGTGCCAGCAGCCCCCTCCAGACTAGCGGGAGGCGGGAGCAGTTCTTC
CASSPLQTSGRREQFF
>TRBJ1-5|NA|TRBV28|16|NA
TGTGCCAGCAGTCCCCCGAGAGGGGGTAGCAATCAGCCCCAGCATTTT
CASSPPRGGSNQPQHF
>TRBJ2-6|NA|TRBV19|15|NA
TGTGCCAGTAGTCCTCGGGGGTCTGGGGCCAACGTCCTGACTTTC
CASSPRGSGANVLTF
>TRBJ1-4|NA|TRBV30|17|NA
TGTGCCTGGAGTGTACCTACGGGGGGCACGTCGGGTGAAAAACTGTTTTTT
CAWSVPTGGTSGEKLFF
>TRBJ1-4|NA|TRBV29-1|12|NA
TGCAGCGTTGGGGGGCGCGGTGAAAAACTGTTTTTT
CSVGGRGEKLFF
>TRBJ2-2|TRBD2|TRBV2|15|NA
TGTGCCAGCAGGGGGTTAGCGGGGTACACCGGGGAGCTGTTTTTT
CASRGLAGYTGELFF
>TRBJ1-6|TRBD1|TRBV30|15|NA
TGTGCCTGGACTCCAGGGGGCCACTATAATTCACCCCTCCACTTT
CAWTPGGHYNSPLHF
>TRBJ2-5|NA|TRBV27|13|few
TGTGCCAGCAGCTACCACTGGCGGGGCCCCCAGTACTTC
CASSYHWRGPQYF
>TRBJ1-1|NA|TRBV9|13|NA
TGTGCCAGCAGCGTAGACTCGGGTTCTGAAGCTTTCTTT
CASSVDSGSEAFF
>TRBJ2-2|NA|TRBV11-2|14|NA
TGTGCCAGCAGCTTCCGAAGCGAGACCGGGGAGCTGTTTTTT
CASSFRSETGELFF
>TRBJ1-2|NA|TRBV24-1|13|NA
TGTGCCACCAGTGACCCCGGGTCCAATGGCTACACCTTC
CATSDPGSNGYTF
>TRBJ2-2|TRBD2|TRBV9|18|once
TGTGCCAGCAGCGGAGGGGGACTAGCGGGACCCAACACCGGGGAGCTGTTTTTT
CASSGGGLAGPNTGELFF
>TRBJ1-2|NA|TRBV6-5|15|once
TGTGCCAGCAGTTCCTCCGCGGCAGGGGTTGCTGGCTACACCTTC
CASSSSAAGVAGYTF
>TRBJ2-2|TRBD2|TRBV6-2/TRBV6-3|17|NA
TGTGCCAGCAGTTACGAGGCGGGAGCGGTCGACACCGGGGAGCTGTTTTTT
CASSYEAGAVDTGELFF
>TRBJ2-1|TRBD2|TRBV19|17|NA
TGTGCCAGTAGTATCTCGTTGACTAGCGGGGGATACAATGAGCAGTTCTTC
CASSISLTSGGYNEQFF
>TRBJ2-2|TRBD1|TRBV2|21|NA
TGTGCCAGCAGTGACCCCCGGACAGGGATAATCGTGGGCGTCAACACCGGGGAGCTGTTTTTT
CASSDPRTGIIVGVNTGELFF
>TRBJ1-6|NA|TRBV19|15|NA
TGTGCCAGTAGTAAGCAGGGTTCACAGAATTCACCCCTCCACTTT
CASSKQGSQNSPLHF
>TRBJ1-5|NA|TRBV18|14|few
TGTGCCAGCTCACCAGAGTCTAGCAATCAGCCCCAGCATTTT
CASSPESSNQPQHF
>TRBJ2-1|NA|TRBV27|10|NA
TGTGCCAGCAGGGGCAGCCAGCAGTTCTTC
CASRGSQQFF
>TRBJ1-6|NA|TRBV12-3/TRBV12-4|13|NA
TGTGCCAGCACGCGAAAAGAGGGTTCACCCCTCCACTTT
CASTRKEGSPLHF
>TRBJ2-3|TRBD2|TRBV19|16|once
TGTGCCAGTAAGAGGACTAGCGGGTATAGCACAGATACGCAGTATTTT
CASKRTSGYSTDTQYF
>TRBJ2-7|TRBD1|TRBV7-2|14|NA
TGTGCCAGCAGCTCAACAGGGGGCCCATACGAGCAGTACTTC
CASSSTGGPYEQYF
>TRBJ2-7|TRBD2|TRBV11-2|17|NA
TGTGCCAGCAGCTCGACACTACTAGCGGGAATTGCCTACGAGCAGTACTTC
CASSSTLLAGIAYEQYF
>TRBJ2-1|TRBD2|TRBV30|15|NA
TGTGCCTGGAGCAAAACTAGCGGGAGGGGTAGTGAGCAGTTCTTC
CAWSKTSGRGSEQFF
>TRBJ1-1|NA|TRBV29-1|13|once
TGCAGCGTTCTCCCGGGGAGGAACACTGAAGCTTTCTTT
CSVLPGRNTEAFF
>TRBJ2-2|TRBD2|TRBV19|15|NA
TGTGCCAGTAGTATATTGGGACTAACCACCGGGGAGCTGTTTTTT
CASSILGLTTGELFF
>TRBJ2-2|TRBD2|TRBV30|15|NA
TGTGCCTGGAGTACGGGACTAGCGGGCACCGGGGAGCTGTTTTTT
CAWSTGLAGTGELFF
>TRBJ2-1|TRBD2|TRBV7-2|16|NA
TGTGCCAGCAGCTCCATACCCGGGACTAGCGATAATGAGCAGTTCTTC
CASSSIPGTSDNEQFF
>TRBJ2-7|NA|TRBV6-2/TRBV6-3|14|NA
TGTGCCAGCAGCTCCCGTCGGCAGGCGAATGAGCAGTACTTC
CASSSRRQANEQYF
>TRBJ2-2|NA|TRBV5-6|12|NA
TGTGCCAGCAGCCGCTATGCTGGGGAGCTGTTTTTT
CASSRYAGELFF
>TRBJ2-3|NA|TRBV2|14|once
TGTGCCAGCAGTGCTAAGGGGGTCGCAGATACGCAGTATTTT
CASSAKGVADTQYF
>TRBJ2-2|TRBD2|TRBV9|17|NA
TGTGCCAGCAGCCATAGCGGGAGGGCCATTGAGACCGGGGAGCTGTTTTTT
CASSHSGRAIETGELFF
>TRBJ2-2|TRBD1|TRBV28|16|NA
TGTGCCAGCTCGCTCCAGGGTAGGGGGCACACCGGGGAGCTGTTTTTT
CASSLQGRGHTGELFF
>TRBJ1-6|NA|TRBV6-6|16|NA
TGTGCCAGCAGTTACTCGGGCCAGGGTGACGCGTCACCCCTCCACTTT
CASSYSGQGDASPLHF
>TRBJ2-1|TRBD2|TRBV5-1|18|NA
TGCGCCAGCAGCTTGGTTAGCGGGACATGGAGCTCCTACAATGAGCAGTTCTTC
CASSLVSGTWSSYNEQFF
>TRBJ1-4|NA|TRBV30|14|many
TGTGCCTGGAGTGGGCGGGGGAAGGTTGAAAAACTGTTTTTT
CAWSGRGKVEKLFF
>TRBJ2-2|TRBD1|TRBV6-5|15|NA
TGTGCCAGCAGGGAGGACAGGGCAAACACCGGGGAGCTGTTTTTT
CASREDRANTGELFF
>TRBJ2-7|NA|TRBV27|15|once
TGTGCCAGCAGTTTATGGGGCTCAAGGTCCTACGAGCAGTACTTC
CASSLWGSRSYEQYF
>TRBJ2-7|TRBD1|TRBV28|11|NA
TGTGCCAGCAGTTCGGACAGGTGGAAGTACTTC
CASSSDRWKYF
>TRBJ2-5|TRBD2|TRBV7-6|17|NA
TGTGCCACCTCCCGGCTAGCGGGAGGCCATTCGGTAGAGACCCAGTACTTC
CATSRLAGGHSVETQYF
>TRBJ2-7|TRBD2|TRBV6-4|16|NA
TGTGCCAGCAGCGTCGGGACTAAAGCGGGAAGCTACGAGCAGTACTTC
CASSVGTKAGSYEQYF
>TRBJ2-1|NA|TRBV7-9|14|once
TGTGCCAGCAGCTTAGATATAGGGGGGGATGAGCAGTTCTTC
CASSLDIGGDEQFF
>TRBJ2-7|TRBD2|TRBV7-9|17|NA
TGTGCCAGCACCTACGGCTCCGGGGGGGCCTCCCGCTACGAGCAGTACTTC
CASTYGSGGASRYEQYF
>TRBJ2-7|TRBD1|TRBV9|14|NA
TGTGCCAGCAGCCCGGGGACAGGAATCTACGAGCAGTACTTC
CASSPGTGIYEQYF
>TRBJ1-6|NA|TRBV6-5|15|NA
TGTGCCAGCAGTTACTCGACACGGGGGGCATCACCCCTCCACTTT
CASSYSTRGASPLHF
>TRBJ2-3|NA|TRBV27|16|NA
TGTGCCAGCAGTTATGTACAGAAATCTAGCACAGATACGCAGTATTTT
CASSYVQKSSTDTQYF
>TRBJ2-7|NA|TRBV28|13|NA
TGTGCCACCCTTGGGGCAGGACCCTACGAGCAGTACTTC
CATLGAGPYEQYF